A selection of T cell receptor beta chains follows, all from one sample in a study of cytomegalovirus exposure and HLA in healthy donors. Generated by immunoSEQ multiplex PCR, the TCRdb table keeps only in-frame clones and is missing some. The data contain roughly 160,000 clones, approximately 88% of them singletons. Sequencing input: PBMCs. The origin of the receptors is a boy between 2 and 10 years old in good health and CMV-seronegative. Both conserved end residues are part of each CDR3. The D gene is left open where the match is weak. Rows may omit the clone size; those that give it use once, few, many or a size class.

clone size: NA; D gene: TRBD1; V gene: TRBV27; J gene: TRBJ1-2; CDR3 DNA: TGTGCCAGCAGGGACAGGGAAGAGGGCTATGGCTACACCTTC; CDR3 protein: CASRDREEGYGYTF
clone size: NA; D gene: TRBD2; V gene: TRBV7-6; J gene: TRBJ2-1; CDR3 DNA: TGTGCCAGCAGCTTAAGGACACTAGCGGCAACCTACAATGAGCAGTTCTTC; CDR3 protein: CASSLRTLAATYNEQFF
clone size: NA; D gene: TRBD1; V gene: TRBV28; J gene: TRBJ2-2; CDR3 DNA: TGTGCCAGCAGCCAGACAGGGTATGACACCGGGGAGCTGTTTTTT; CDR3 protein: CASSQTGYDTGELFF
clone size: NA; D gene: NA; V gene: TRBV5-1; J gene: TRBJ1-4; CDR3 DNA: TGCGCCAGCAGCTTGGGAGCAACTAATGAAAAACTGTTTTTT; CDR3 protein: CASSLGATNEKLFF
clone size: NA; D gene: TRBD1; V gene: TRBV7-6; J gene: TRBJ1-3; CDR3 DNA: TGTGCCAGCAGCTTAAATCCCCAGGGGGCTGGAAACACCATATATTTT; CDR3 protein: CASSLNPQGAGNTIYF
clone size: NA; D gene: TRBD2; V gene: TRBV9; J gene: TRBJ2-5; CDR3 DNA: TGTGCCAGCAGCGTAGACGGGAGGCAGAAGACCCAGTACTTC; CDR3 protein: CASSVDGRQKTQYF
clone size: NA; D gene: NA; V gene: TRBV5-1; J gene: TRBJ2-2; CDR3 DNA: TGCGCCAGCAGCTTCCAGAACACCGGGGAGCTGTTTTTT; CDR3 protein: CASSFQNTGELFF
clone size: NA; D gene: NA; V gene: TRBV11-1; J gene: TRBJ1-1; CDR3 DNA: TGTGCCAGCAGCTCAGCACCAGGTATGGGCACTGAAGCTTTCTTT; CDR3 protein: CASSSAPGMGTEAFF
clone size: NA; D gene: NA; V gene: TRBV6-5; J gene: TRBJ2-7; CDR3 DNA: TGTGCCAGCAGTTACGGAGGGGCCACCTACGAGCAGTACTTC; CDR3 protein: CASSYGGATYEQYF
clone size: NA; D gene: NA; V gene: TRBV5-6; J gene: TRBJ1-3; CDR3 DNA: TGTGCCAGCAGTCGGGATTACAGAAACACCATATATTTT; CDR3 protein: CASSRDYRNTIYF
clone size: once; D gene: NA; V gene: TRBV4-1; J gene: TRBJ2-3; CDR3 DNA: TGCGCCAGCAGCCACCCAACAGGGACAGATACGCAGTATTTT; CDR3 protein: CASSHPTGTDTQYF
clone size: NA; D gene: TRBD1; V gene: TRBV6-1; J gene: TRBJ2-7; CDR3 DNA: TGTGCCAGCAGCTACCGGGACAGGGGGTACGAGCAGTACTTC; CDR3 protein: CASSYRDRGYEQYF
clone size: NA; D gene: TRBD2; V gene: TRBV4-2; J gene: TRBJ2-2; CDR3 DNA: TGTGCCAGCAGCCAAGACAATCCTAGCGGGACCAAGGGGGAGCTGTTTTTT; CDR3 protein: CASSQDNPSGTKGELFF
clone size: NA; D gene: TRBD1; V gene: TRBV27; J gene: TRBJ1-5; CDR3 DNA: TGTGCCAGCAGTTGGGACAGGGCCGGTCAGCCCCAGCATTTT; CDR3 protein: CASSWDRAGQPQHF
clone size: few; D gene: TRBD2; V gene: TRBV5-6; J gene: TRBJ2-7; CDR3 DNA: TGTGCCAGCAGCTCGACAGTGCGATTAGGACTAGCTGAGAACGAGCAGTACTTC; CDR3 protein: CASSSTVRLGLAENEQYF
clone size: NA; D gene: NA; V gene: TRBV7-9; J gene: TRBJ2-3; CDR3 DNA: TGTGCCAGCAGCTCGACAGGTTATCCAGATACGCAGTATTTT; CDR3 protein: CASSSTGYPDTQYF
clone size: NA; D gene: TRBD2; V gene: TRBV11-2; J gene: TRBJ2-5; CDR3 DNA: TGTGCCAGCAGCTCGAGAGGTATTAGCGGGATTTACCAAGAGACCCAGTACTTC; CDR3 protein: CASSSRGISGIYQETQYF
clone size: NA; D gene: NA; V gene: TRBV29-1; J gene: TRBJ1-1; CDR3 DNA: TGCAGCGTTGATTCGACAGCCCGTCAAGCTTTCTTT; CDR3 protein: CSVDSTARQAFF
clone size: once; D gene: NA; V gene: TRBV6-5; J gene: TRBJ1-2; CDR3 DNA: TGTGCCAGCAGTTCCCTCGGGGGTCCGAATACCTATGGCTACACCTTC; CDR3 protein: CASSSLGGPNTYGYTF
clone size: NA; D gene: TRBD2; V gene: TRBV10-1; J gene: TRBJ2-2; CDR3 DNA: TGCGCCAGCAGTGAGGGTGGACTAGCTGGAACCGCGAACACCGGGGAGCTGTTTTTT; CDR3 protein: CASSEGGLAGTANTGELFF
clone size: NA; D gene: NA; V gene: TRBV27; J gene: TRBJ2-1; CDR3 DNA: TGTGCCAGCAGTCAGGACACGTACAATGAGCAGTTCTTC; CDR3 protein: CASSQDTYNEQFF
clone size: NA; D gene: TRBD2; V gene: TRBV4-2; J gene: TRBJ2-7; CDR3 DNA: TGTGCCAGCAGCCAAGAGCTTAGACTAGCGGGAGAGAGCTCCTACGAGCAGTACTTC; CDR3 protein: CASSQELRLAGESSYEQYF
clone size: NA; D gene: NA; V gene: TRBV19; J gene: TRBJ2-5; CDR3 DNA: TGTGCCAGTAGTATTGGTGTCGCGGGAGAGACCCAGTACTTC; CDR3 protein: CASSIGVAGETQYF
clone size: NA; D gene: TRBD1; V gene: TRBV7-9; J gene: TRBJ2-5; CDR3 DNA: TGTGCCAGCAGCACCCCGGTCAGGGGGAAGCAAGAGACCCAGTACTTC; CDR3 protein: CASSTPVRGKQETQYF
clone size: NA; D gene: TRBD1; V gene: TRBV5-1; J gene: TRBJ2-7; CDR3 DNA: TGCGCCAGCATCCGGGTAAGCCGGGACAGGGGGGAGCAGTACTTC; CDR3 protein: CASIRVSRDRGEQYF
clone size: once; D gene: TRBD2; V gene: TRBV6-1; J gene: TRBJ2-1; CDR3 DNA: TGTGCCAGCAGGAAGACTAGCGGGAGAACCCATGAGCAGTTCTTC; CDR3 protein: CASRKTSGRTHEQFF
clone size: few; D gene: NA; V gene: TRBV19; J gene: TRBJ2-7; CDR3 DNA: TGTGCCAGTAGTATCTACAGATCCTACGAGCAGTACTTC; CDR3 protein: CASSIYRSYEQYF
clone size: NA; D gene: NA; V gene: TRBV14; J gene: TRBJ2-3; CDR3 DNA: TGTGCCAGCAGCCAAGATCGGGAGTCTAGATCCACAGATACGCAGTATTTT; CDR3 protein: CASSQDRESRSTDTQYF
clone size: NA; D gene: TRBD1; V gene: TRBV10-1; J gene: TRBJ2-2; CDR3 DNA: TGCGCCAGCAGCGAGCCCGGACAGGGGAGAACCGGGGAGCTGTTTTTT; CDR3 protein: CASSEPGQGRTGELFF
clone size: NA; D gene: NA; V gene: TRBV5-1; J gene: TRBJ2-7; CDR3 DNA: TGCGCCAGCAGCTTCGACATGGCCATCTACGAGCAGTACTTC; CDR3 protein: CASSFDMAIYEQYF
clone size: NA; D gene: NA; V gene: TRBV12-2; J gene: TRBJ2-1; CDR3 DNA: TGTGCAAGTCGCTTAGGTGGACAGCGGGAGCAGTTCTTC; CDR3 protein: CASRLGGQREQFF
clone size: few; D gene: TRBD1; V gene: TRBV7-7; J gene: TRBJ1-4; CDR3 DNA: TGTGCCAGCAGCGTTAGACAGGGTTTTAATGAAAAACTGTTTTTT; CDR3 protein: CASSVRQGFNEKLFF
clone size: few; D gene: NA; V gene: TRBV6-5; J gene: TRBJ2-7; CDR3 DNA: TGTGCCAGTCACTCGGGCTACGAGCAGTACTTC; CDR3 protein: CASHSGYEQYF
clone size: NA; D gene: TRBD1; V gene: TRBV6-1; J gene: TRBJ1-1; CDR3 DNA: TGTGCCAGCAGAACGCAGGGGGTGAACACTGAAGCTTTCTTT; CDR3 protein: CASRTQGVNTEAFF
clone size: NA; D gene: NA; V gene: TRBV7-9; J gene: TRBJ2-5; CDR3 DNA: TGTGCCAGCAGCCCCGCAAGACTCGTACAAGAGACCCAGTACTTC; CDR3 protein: CASSPARLVQETQYF
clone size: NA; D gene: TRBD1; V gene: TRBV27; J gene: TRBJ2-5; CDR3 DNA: TGTGCCAGCAGTTTATCGAGGACAGGAGGGACCCAGTACTTC; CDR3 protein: CASSLSRTGGTQYF
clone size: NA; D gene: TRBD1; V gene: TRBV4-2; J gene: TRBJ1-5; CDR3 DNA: TGTGCCAGCAGCCAGTCGACAGGGTATAGCAATCAGCCCCAGCATTTT; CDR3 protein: CASSQSTGYSNQPQHF
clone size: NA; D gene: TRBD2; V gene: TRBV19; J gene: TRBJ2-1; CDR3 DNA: TGTGCCAGTAGTACCGGGACTAGCGGGAGGGCCTACAATGAGCAGTTCTTC; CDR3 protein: CASSTGTSGRAYNEQFF
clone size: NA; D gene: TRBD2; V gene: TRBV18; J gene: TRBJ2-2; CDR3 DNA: TGTGCCAGCTCACCGGGACTAGCGGGAGTCGGAACCGGGGAGCTGTTTTTT; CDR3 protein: CASSPGLAGVGTGELFF
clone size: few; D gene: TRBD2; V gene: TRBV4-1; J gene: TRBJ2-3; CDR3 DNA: TGCGCCAGCAGCCAAAAATGGACTAGCGGGGATACGCAGTATTTT; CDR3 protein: CASSQKWTSGDTQYF
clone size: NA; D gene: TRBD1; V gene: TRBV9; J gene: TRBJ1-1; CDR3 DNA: TGTGCCAGCAGCCCATTTGGGGACAGCACTGAAGCTTTCTTT; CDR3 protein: CASSPFGDSTEAFF
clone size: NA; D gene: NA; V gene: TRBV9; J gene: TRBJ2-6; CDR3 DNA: TGTGCCAGCAGCGTAGTAGGCGGCTCTGGGGCCAACGTCCTGACTTTC; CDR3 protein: CASSVVGGSGANVLTF
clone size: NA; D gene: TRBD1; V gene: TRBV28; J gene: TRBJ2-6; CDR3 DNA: TGTGCCAGCAGTTTACAGGGGGCCTCAGGGGCCAACGTCCTGACTTTC; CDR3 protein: CASSLQGASGANVLTF
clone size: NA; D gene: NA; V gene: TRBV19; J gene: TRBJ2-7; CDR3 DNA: TGTGCCAGTAGTATCGCCGCTAGATCCGACGAGCAGTACTTC; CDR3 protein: CASSIAARSDEQYF
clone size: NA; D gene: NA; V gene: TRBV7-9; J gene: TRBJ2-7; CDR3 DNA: TGTGCCAGCAGCTTAGAGGGGCGTTACGAGCAGTACTTC; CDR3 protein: CASSLEGRYEQYF
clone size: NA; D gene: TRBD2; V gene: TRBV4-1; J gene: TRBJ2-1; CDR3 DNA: TGCGCCAGCAGCCAGACTAGCGGGACCCACAATGAGCAGTTCTTC; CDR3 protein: CASSQTSGTHNEQFF